This is a list of T cell receptor beta chains from one sample in a study of blood T cell repertoires in COVID-19. Repertoires were generated with immunoSEQ multiplex PCR, while TCRdb's copy carries only in-frame clones and drops some. The repertoire holds about 220,000 clones, with 82% as singletons. The specimen sequenced was PBMCs or T cells enriched from blood (not recorded which). These receptors were obtained from a woman aged 60-75 years who had recovered from COVID-19. CDR3s include the opening cysteine and the closing phenylalanine or tryptophan. The D gene is left open where the match is weak. Clone size is not always given. Where it is, it says once, few, many or a class for expanded clones.

>-|-|TRBJ1-1|TRBV11-2
CASSLEADGRTEAFF
TGTGCCAGCAGCTTAGAGGCGGACGGGAGGACTGAAGCTTTCTTT
>-|-|TRBJ1-1|TRBV19
CASIRSEFMNTEAFF
TGTGCCAGTATAAGGTCGGAGTTCATGAACACTGAAGCTTTCTTT
>-|-|TRBJ1-5|TRBV4-3
CASSQDRGGAGQPQHF
TGCGCCAGCAGCCAAGATCGGGGGGGCGCGGGTCAGCCCCAGCATTTT
>-|TRBD1|TRBJ1-1|TRBV6-5
CASKPGQQNTEAFF
TGTGCCAGCAAACCGGGACAGCAAAACACTGAAGCTTTCTTT
>-|TRBD1|TRBJ2-7|TRBV5-4
CASSVYRGSSYEQYF
TGTGCCAGCAGCGTATACAGGGGGAGCTCCTACGAGCAGTACTTC
>-|-|TRBJ1-1|TRBV7-3
CASSARQHTEAFF
TGTGCCAGCAGCGCACGACAGCACACTGAAGCTTTCTTT
>once|TRBD2|TRBJ2-3|TRBV25-1
CASSITSGPTDTQYF
TGTGCCAGCAGTATCACTAGCGGGCCCACAGATACGCAGTATTTT
>-|-|TRBJ2-1|TRBV5-1
CASSFVSGFAEQFF
TGCGCCAGCAGCTTTGTATCGGGATTTGCTGAGCAGTTCTTC
>-|-|TRBJ2-1|TRBV5-1
CASSLQGSYNEQFF
TGCGCCAGCAGCTTACAGGGCTCCTACAATGAGCAGTTCTTC
>-|TRBD1|TRBJ2-7|TRBV11-2
CASSLTRQGLSEQYF
TGTGCCAGCAGCTTGACCAGACAGGGGTTGTCCGAGCAGTACTTC
>-|TRBD2|TRBJ2-7|TRBV27
CASSPQLAGENEQYF
TGTGCCAGCAGTCCTCAACTAGCGGGAGAAAACGAGCAGTACTTC
>-|-|TRBJ1-4|TRBV7-6
CASSPNTPATNEKLFF
TGTGCCAGCAGCCCTAATACTCCCGCAACTAATGAAAAACTGTTTTTT
>-|-|TRBJ2-7|TRBV5-4
CASSLITIPDEQYF
TGTGCCAGCAGCCTTATTACTATCCCCGACGAGCAGTACTTC
>-|-|TRBJ1-2|TRBV29-1
CSVETDNYGYTF
TGCAGCGTTGAGACAGACAACTATGGCTACACCTTC
>-|-|TRBJ2-2|TRBV7-2
CASSIIGRSGELFF
TGTGCCAGCAGCATAATAGGGAGATCCGGGGAGCTGTTTTTT
>-|-|TRBJ2-7|TRBV19
CASSMVGVSTYLGVYEQYF
TGTGCCAGTAGTATGGTAGGGGTCTCGACTTATCTTGGGGTTTACGAGCAGTACTTC
>-|-|TRBJ1-1|TRBV4-2
CASSQGAANTEAFF
TGTGCCAGCAGCCAAGGGGCAGCTAACACTGAAGCTTTCTTT
>-|-|TRBJ2-7|TRBV3-1/TRBV3-2
CASSPGTSTYEQYF
TGTGCCAGCAGCCCCGGGACATCGACCTACGAGCAGTACTTC
>once|-|TRBJ2-1|TRBV5-1
CASSLAQGLGGNEQFF
TGCGCCAGCAGCTTGGCCCAAGGACTAGGGGGCAATGAGCAGTTCTTC
>-|-|TRBJ1-1|TRBV30
CAWSRAGGTEAFF
TGTGCCTGGAGTCGTGCGGGCGGCACTGAAGCTTTCTTT
>-|-|TRBJ2-5|TRBV14
CASSLRGSETQYF
TGTGCCAGCAGCCTACGGGGTTCAGAGACCCAGTACTTC
>few|-|TRBJ1-4|TRBV28
CASQGTNEKLFF
TGTGCCAGCCAGGGAACTAATGAAAAACTGTTTTTT
>-|-|TRBJ1-1|TRBV27
CASSLSAGLMNTEAFF
TGTGCCAGCAGTTTATCGGCAGGGCTTATGAACACTGAAGCTTTCTTT
>-|TRBD1|TRBJ1-1|TRBV18
CASSPGQGADTEAFF
TGTGCCAGCTCACCCGGACAGGGGGCGGACACTGAAGCTTTCTTT
>-|-|TRBJ1-6|TRBV2
CASSEAGALNSPLHF
TGTGCCAGCAGTGAGGCAGGGGCCCTCAATTCACCCCTCCACTTT
>-|-|TRBJ2-7|TRBV7-8
CASSLRRTYLPEQYF
TGTGCCAGCAGCTTACGTAGGACATATCTCCCCGAGCAGTACTTC
>-|TRBD2|TRBJ2-1|TRBV5-1
CASSLGAGGTYNEQFF
TGCGCCAGCAGCTTGGGAGCGGGGGGAACCTACAATGAGCAGTTCTTC
>-|TRBD1|TRBJ2-7|TRBV7-9
CASSSRQGPGEQYF
TGTGCCAGCAGCTCTCGACAGGGCCCAGGCGAGCAGTACTTC
>once|-|TRBJ2-2|TRBV20-1
CSASGPIMNTGELFF
TGCAGTGCTAGTGGCCCTATTATGAACACCGGGGAGCTGTTTTTT
>-|-|TRBJ1-2|TRBV12-5
CASGLGPEVGGTPYGYTF
TGTGCTAGTGGTTTGGGCCCAGAAGTGGGCGGGACCCCGTATGGCTACACCTTC
>-|TRBD1|TRBJ1-1|TRBV7-2
CASSSPGQGMNTEAFF
TGTGCCAGCAGCTCACCGGGACAGGGGATGAACACTGAAGCTTTCTTT
>-|-|TRBJ2-1|TRBV10-3
CAISESADSYNEQFF
TGTGCCATCAGTGAGTCGGCGGATAGCTACAATGAGCAGTTCTTC
>-|TRBD2|TRBJ2-2|TRBV19
CASAKGLAGDGNTGELFF
TGTGCCAGTGCTAAGGGCCTAGCGGGGGATGGGAACACCGGGGAGCTGTTTTTT
>-|-|TRBJ1-6|TRBV6-5
CASTAGKFDSPLHF
TGTGCCAGCACCGCAGGGAAATTCGATTCACCCCTCCACTTT
>-|-|TRBJ2-2|TRBV5-1
CASSLGQYTGELFF
TGCGCCAGCAGCCTAGGACAGTACACCGGGGAGCTGTTTTTT
>-|TRBD2|TRBJ2-1|TRBV7-2
CASSPTGGAGRNEQFF
TGTGCCAGCAGCCCGACCGGGGGGGCGGGGAGGAATGAGCAGTTCTTC
>-|TRBD2|TRBJ2-2|TRBV7-2
CASSQLAGEIGELFF
TGTGCCAGCAGCCAACTAGCGGGGGAGATCGGGGAGCTGTTTTTT
>-|-|TRBJ2-7|TRBV7-2
CASSSNSYEQYF
TGTGCCAGCAGCTCCAACTCCTACGAGCAGTACTTC
>once|TRBD1|TRBJ2-1|TRBV29-1
CSVPITGVSEQFF
TGCAGCGTACCTATAACAGGGGTCTCTGAGCAGTTCTTC
>-|TRBD1|TRBJ1-4|TRBV10-3
CAIRQGGLSEKLFF
TGTGCCATACGACAGGGCGGGCTTAGTGAAAAACTGTTTTTT
>-|TRBD1|TRBJ1-1|TRBV12-5
CASGTRLPGQGEMNTEAFF
TGTGCTAGTGGTACTCGCTTACCGGGACAGGGGGAAATGAACACTGAAGCTTTCTTT
>few|-|TRBJ1-1|TRBV29-1
CSVDGGNTEAFF
TGCAGCGTGGACGGAGGGAACACTGAAGCTTTCTTT
>few|-|TRBJ2-6|TRBV5-4
CASSFIHVADFSGANVLTF
TGTGCCAGCAGCTTCATTCACGTGGCCGACTTCTCTGGGGCCAACGTCCTGACTTTC
>-|TRBD2|TRBJ2-3|TRBV5-1
CASSYSASGVADTQYF
TGCGCCAGCAGCTATTCGGCTAGCGGAGTAGCAGATACGCAGTATTTT
>once|TRBD1|TRBJ2-2|TRBV9
CASSAKVTGGLNPPSNTGELFF
TGTGCCAGCAGCGCGAAGGTAACAGGGGGTCTTAATCCACCCTCGAACACCGGGGAGCTGTTTTTT
>-|TRBD1|TRBJ2-7|TRBV12-5
CASGLTPGQVTYEQYF
TGTGCTAGTGGTTTGACCCCGGGACAGGTGACCTACGAGCAGTACTTC
>-|-|TRBJ1-5|TRBV10-3
CATRLQGDQPQHF
TGTGCCACTAGGCTACAGGGCGATCAGCCCCAGCATTTT
>-|-|TRBJ1-5|TRBV29-1
CSVGSTSGRNQPQHF
TGCAGCGTTGGGAGTACGAGTGGGAGAAATCAGCCCCAGCATTTT
>-|-|TRBJ1-2|TRBV12-3/TRBV12-4
CASSFGSTDGYTF
TGTGCCAGCAGTTTTGGGAGCACAGATGGCTACACCTTC
>-|-|TRBJ2-7|TRBV4-3
CASSQGGGAGTTYEQYF
TGCGCCAGCAGCCAGGGAGGGGGGGCAGGCACAACCTACGAGCAGTACTTC
>-|TRBD2|TRBJ2-3|TRBV9
CASSVVSGAYTDTQYF
TGTGCCAGCAGCGTAGTTAGCGGGGCCTACACAGATACGCAGTATTTT
>-|TRBD1|TRBJ1-4|TRBV18
CASSLTGTVVEKLFF
TGTGCCAGCTCACTAACCGGGACAGTCGTTGAAAAACTGTTTTTT
>-|-|TRBJ1-1|TRBV11-2
CASSLEARYTEAFF
TGTGCCAGCAGCTTAGAAGCGAGGTACACTGAAGCTTTCTTT
>-|-|TRBJ1-5|TRBV6-5
CASSYPGEGNQPQHF
TGTGCCAGCAGTTACCCGGGAGAAGGCAATCAGCCCCAGCATTTT